This paragraph covers one T cell receptor beta chain sequence. The sample comes from a study of OX40 agonist ivuxolimab in advanced cancers. The method was immunoSEQ multiplex PCR; TCRdb's version includes in-frame clones alone and lacks a portion of them. The repertoire includes tens of thousands of clones, around 83% of them detected once, and approximately 3.2% sits in the top ten. Between the trimmed V and J ends, which lost 4 bases and 3 bases, there was a span of 17 bases. This CDR3 is 15 amino acids long. CDR1 is SGDLS and CDR2 is YYNGEE in the germline V gene. The source is an adult with an advanced solid tumor such as melanoma, head and neck, liver or kidney cancer. The chain recombines TRBV9 with TRBJ2-7; D tentatively fits TRBD1 or TRBD2 (5 bases each). Sequences were derived from CD4+ or CD8+ T cells sorted from blood, sampled in a trial of the OX40 agonist ivuxolimab. DNA for the CDR3: TGTGCCAGCAGCCCGGGACGGACATGGGGCTACGAGCAGTACTTC. Its translation: CASSPGRTWGYEQYF. The variable domain in full, completed from reference TRBV9 and TRBJ2-7, reads DSGVTQTPKHLITATGQRVTLRCSPRSGDLSVYWYQQSLDQGLQFLIQYYNGEERAKGNILERFSAQQFPDLHSELNLSSLELGDSALYFCASSPGRTWGYEQYFGPGTRLTVT.